One sample yielded the 3 T cell receptor beta chains listed below, sequenced in a study of human T cells and chemical hapten exposure. It was unfractionated whole blood from which total RNA was extracted. TCRdb re-analysed the 5' RACE reads in MiXCR, keeping a single row per CDR3 protein. Counted here are about 81,000 distinct CDR3 sequences, 15% occurring once; the ten biggest clones make up almost 7%. Source of these receptors: a female donor in good health.

This sequence joins TRBV25-1 and TRBJ2-7; D remains ambiguous. V lost 3 bases and J lost 3, with 6 bases in between. Germline CDR1 is MGHDK and CDR2 is SYGVNS. The CDR3 runs to 12 residues. The CDR3 loop is CASSDNNYEQYF. The CDR3, as DNA: TGTGCCAGCAGTGATAACAACTACGAGCAGTACTTC.

There are a few counts of this clonotype. The chain joins TRBV11-3 to TRBJ2-1; 12 nucleotides agree with TRBD2. Trimming took 5 bases from V and 4 from J; bases not matched to a gene: 3. The germline gives CDR1 SGHNT, CDR2 YENEEA. The CDR3 is made up of 15 amino acids. CDR3 region: CASSQTSGSYNEQFF. CDR3 nucleotide sequence: TGTGCCAGCAGCCAGACTAGCGGGAGTTACAATGAGCAGTTCTTC.

This clonotype was counted a few times. The CDR3 DNA reads as TGTGCCATCAGTGAGTCGGTAACAGGGGGGACTGAAGCTTTCTTT. It translates to CAISESVTGGTEAFF. The V call is TRBV10-3, the J call TRBJ1-1; 8 bases align to TRBD1. Trimming at V came to 0 bases and at J to 5 bases, leaving 5 bases not matched to a gene. The CDR3 loop spans 15 amino acids. CDR1 ENHRY and CDR2 SYGVKD come from the germline V gene.